One sample yielded the 10 T cell receptor beta chains listed below, sequenced in a study of technical replicates of blood from several donors. Some clones are missing from TCRdb's copy, which holds only in-frame ones; the method was immunoSEQ multiplex PCR. Among 79,000 or so clones, roughly 90% were seen once, and the ten largest hold around 0.26%. Sequencing used T cells isolated from PBMCs. These receptors all come from a human donor in good health.

The chain recombines TRBV5-1 with TRBJ2-7; D is possibly TRBD2 (6 bases). Trimming removed 0 bases from V and 2 bases from J, with 15 bases in between. Per germline, CDR1 SGHRS and CDR2 YFSETQ. This CDR3 comprises 16 residues. In DNA, the CDR3 is TGCGCCAGCAGCTTGGCCGAGACTAGTGATCCCTACGAGCAGTACTTC. Amino acid sequence: CASSLAETSDPYEQYF.

This clone was seen more than once but under ten times. The chain carries TRBV10-1 and TRBJ2-2; the D gene is possibly TRBD1 (6 bases). V was cut by 5 bases and J by 0 bases, with 10 bases left in between. The germline V gene encodes CDR1 WNHNN and CDR2 SYGVQD (reference sequence). The CDR3 sequence is 15 residues long. CDR3 sequence: CASSSGAPNTGELFF. DNA of the CDR3: TGCGCCAGCAGTTCAGGGGCTCCGAACACCGGGGAGCTGTTTTTT.

The chain has TRBV5-1 and TRBJ2-7; D is possibly TRBD2 (5 bases). CDR1 SGHRS and CDR2 YFSETQ come from the germline V gene. Trimming cost V 5 bases and J 0 bases, with 18 bases left between them. This CDR3 has 16 amino acids. CDR3 sequence (DNA): TGCGCCAGCAGTAGGCAAGCCCTTCGGGACTCCTACGAGCAGTACTTC. It is translated as CASSRQALRDSYEQYF. Combining the CDR3 with reference TRBV5-1 and TRBJ2-7 gives the whole variable domain KAGVTQTPRYLIKTRGQQVTLSCSPISGHRSVSWYQQTPGQGLQFLFEYFSETQRNKGNFPGRFSGRQFSNSRSEMNVSTLELGDSALYLCASSRQALRDSYEQYFGPGTRLTVT.

The chain employs TRBV28 and TRBJ2-7; 11 nucleotides line up with TRBD1. The germline gives CDR1 MDHEN, CDR2 SYDVKM. The CDR3 is 15 residues long. The V gene end was trimmed by 2 bases and the J gene end by 5 bases; junction bases not matched to a gene: 5. The CDR3 nucleotides are TGTGCCAGCAGTTTAGGGACAGGGGGTCGACACGAGCAGTACTTC. It codes for CASSLGTGGRHEQYF.

The V gene is TRBV10-3, the J gene TRBJ2-5; 10 nucleotides match TRBD2. Germline V lookup: CDR1 ENHRY, CDR2 SYGVKD. J gave up 5 bases and V 6 bases, and 18 bases lay outside the gene matches. The CDR3 spans 18 residues. DNA of the CDR3: TGTGCCATCAGGGAGGGCAGACTAGCGGGCTGGGACCCGGAGACCCAGTACTTC. Protein sequence: CAIREGRLAGWDPETQYF.

The gene calls are TRBV19 and TRBJ1-5, with 7 positions matching TRBD1. Losses at the gene ends were 3 bases for V and 6 bases for J; bases not matched to a gene: 5. The CDR3 covers 14 residues. Germline V gene lookup returns CDR1 LNHDA and CDR2 SQIVND (reference sequence). The CDR3 coding sequence is TGTGCCAGTAGTATCGTTCGACAGGGTCAGCCCCAGCATTTT. Encoded protein: CASSIVRQGQPQHF.

The chain is built from TRBV7-2 and TRBJ2-7; TRBD1 might be the D (5 bases). In germline, CDR1 is SGHTA, CDR2 FQGNSA. This CDR3 spans 14 amino acids. The CDR3 region is CADRSIGFSYEQYF. DNA for the CDR3: TGTGCTGACAGATCTATCGGGTTTTCCTACGAGCAGTACTTC.

This chain connects TRBV7-9 to TRBJ1-5; 7 nucleotides line up with TRBD1. V was pared by 5 bases and J by 6 bases, with 7 bases of the junction left unmatched. The CDR3 has 14 residues. CDR1 is SEHNR, CDR2 FQNEAQ, per germline (reference sequence). CDR3 nucleotide sequence: TGTGCCAGCAGCCTACAGGGGATCCGTCAGCCCCAGCATTTT. It encodes CASSLQGIRQPQHF.

J is TRBJ2-3 and V is TRBV29-1, with TRBD1 matching 8 bases. V shed 3 bases, J shed 4 bases, and the junction held 12 bases outside the gene matches. The CDR3 length is 16 residues. Looked up from germline, CDR1 is SQVTM and CDR2 is ANQGSEA. CDR3: CSVDGSRTGLADTQYF. The CDR3 DNA is TGCAGCGTTGATGGAAGTAGGACAGGGCTGGCAGATACGCAGTATTTT.

The chain uses TRBV9 and TRBJ2-2, with TRBD2 identical over 11 bases. CDR1 and CDR2 (germline): SGDLS, YYNGEE. The CDR3 spans 16 residues. Germline trimming cut 2 bases from V and 7 bases from J; bases unmatched to any gene: 7. The CDR3 sequence is CASSVSNSGRGGELFF. The CDR3 DNA reads as TGTGCCAGCAGCGTTTCAAATAGCGGGAGGGGCGGGGAGCTGTTTTTT.